These 14 T cell receptor beta chains share one sample of origin, sequenced in a study of T cell responses to AZD1222 COVID-19 vaccine. Some clones are missing from TCRdb's copy, which holds only in-frame ones; the method was immunoSEQ multiplex PCR. The repertoire has 130,000 to 150,000 clones, around 88% of them found once; the top ten carry about 16%. Sequencing used peripheral blood, obtained on day 0 of AZD1222 vaccination. These TCRs come from an adult in good health.

V usage is TRBV10-2 and J usage is TRBJ1-4; 7 bases are shared with TRBD1. The CDR3 is 17 amino acids. In germline, CDR1 is WSHSY, CDR2 SAAADI. With V trimmed by 2 bases and J by 7 bases, 13 bases remained unmatched. As DNA, the CDR3 is TGCGCCAGCAGTGAGGGGCAGGGGGTTCATGCGGTTGAAAAACTGTTTTTT. This encodes CASSEGQGVHAVEKLFF.

V and J are TRBV5-1 and TRBJ2-1; TRBD2 agrees at 12 bases. V shed 3 bases and J 3 bases; nucleotides not matched to a gene: 4. Germline loops: CDR1 SGHRS, CDR2 YFSETQ. This CDR3 is 16 amino acids long. CDR3 bases: TGCGCCAGCAGCTACATGACTAGCGGGGGCTACAATGAGCAGTTCTTC. Translating it yields CASSYMTSGGYNEQFF.

This chain joins TRBV12-5 and TRBJ1-2, with a possible D match to TRBD1 (6 bases). In germline, CDR1 is LGHNT, CDR2 FRNRAP. V gave up 4 bases and J gave up 2 bases, with 11 bases separating them. The CDR3 is 14 residues long. The CDR3 bases are TGTGCTAGTGGTTCCTCCGGGACAAACTATGGCTACACCTTC. It is translated as CASGSSGTNYGYTF.

This clone was recorded a few times. The rearrangement links TRBV11-2 to TRBJ1-2; D not resolved. CDR1 and CDR2 (germline): SGHAT, FQNNGV. V shed 5 bases and J shed 1 base, with 8 bases lying between them. The CDR3 runs to 13 residues. The CDR3 here is CASSPHGNYGYTF. CDR3 sequence (DNA): TGTGCCAGCAGCCCGCACGGTAACTATGGCTACACCTTC.

The V and J genes are TRBV6-5 and TRBJ1-1; weak D call: TRBD1 (6 bases). Trimming took off 8 bases at V and 1 base at J, with 17 bases between the two ends. CDR1 and CDR2 (germline): MNHEY, SVGAGI. This CDR3 region has 15 residues. This chain's CDR3 is CASSQAGDWNTEAFF. The CDR3, as DNA: TGTGCCAGCTCTCAGGCAGGGGACTGGAACACTGAAGCTTTCTTT.

The chain is built from TRBV7-6 and TRBJ2-3, with a possible D match to TRBD2 (6 bases). Trimming removed 4 bases at V and 1 base at J, with 15 bases between. From germline, CDR1 is SGHVS and CDR2 FNYEAQ. This CDR3 contains 16 residues. The CDR3, as DNA: TGTGCCAGCAGCTATAGTAGCGGAACCCGCACAGATACGCAGTATTTT. Translated, it gives CASSYSSGTRTDTQYF.

The chain recombines TRBV5-5 with TRBJ1-1; no firm D call. V was trimmed by 2 bases and J by 0 bases, leaving 11 bases between them. The CDR3 length is 15 residues. Germline V gene data show CDR1 as SGHKS and CDR2 as YYEKEE (reference sequence). The CDR3 DNA is TGTGCCAGCAGCTTCTTGCAGGCCTTGAACACTGAAGCTTTCTTT. Residues: CASSFLQALNTEAFF.

V and J are TRBV4-1 and TRBJ2-3; D may match TRBD1 or TRBD2 (5 bases each). Trimming removed 3 bases from V and 4 bases from J, with 17 bases in between. The germline V gene encodes CDR1 MGHRA and CDR2 YSYEKL. The CDR3 runs 16 residues. CDR3 sequence reads: CASSHLPGRRADTQYF. Written as DNA, the CDR3 is TGCGCCAGCAGCCACCTCCCGGGACGCAGGGCAGATACGCAGTATTTT.

The chain is built from TRBV6-2 or TRBV6-3 and TRBJ2-7; 14 bases map to TRBD2. Germline lookup yields CDR1 MNHEY and CDR2 SVGEGT. This CDR3 has 18 amino acids. J gave up 4 bases and V 4 bases, and 12 bases lay outside the gene matches. The DNA for the CDR3 is TGTGCCAGCAGTTCCAACATCGGGACTAGCGGGGGTTTATACGAGCAGTACTTC. Amino acids: CASSSNIGTSGGLYEQYF.

This clone was seen only once. This chain links TRBV12-3 or TRBV12-4 with TRBJ1-2; 7 positions match TRBD1. The V and J ends lost 3 bases and 8 bases, in that order; junction bases with no gene match: 6. The CDR3 sequence is 13 residues long. The CDR3, as DNA: TGTGCCAGCAGTTTTGAGGGGGCGCGGGGCTACACCTTC. Protein product: CASSFEGARGYTF.

The chain combines TRBV3-1 (or the pseudogene TRBV3-2) with TRBJ1-1; D is ambiguous. Trimming took off 1 base at V and 8 bases at J, with 11 bases between the two ends. The CDR3 covers 13 residues. Germline V gene sequence: CDR1 LGHDT, CDR2 YNNKEL (reference sequence). The CDR3 loop reads CASSQVGSREAFF. Written as DNA, the CDR3 is TGTGCCAGCAGCCAAGTGGGGTCACGGGAAGCTTTCTTT.

The rearrangement links TRBV4-1 to TRBJ2-5; no firm D call. Germline CDR1 reads MGHRA; CDR2 reads YSYEKL. The CDR3 runs 16 residues. Trimming stripped 2 bases from V and 4 bases from J, with 17 bases between. CDR3 sequence (DNA): TGCGCCAGCAGCCAAACCGCCTCCGGCGGACGAGAGACCCAGTACTTC. Translation gives CASSQTASGGRETQYF.

V is TRBV11-2 and J is TRBJ2-2; tentatively, D is TRBD2 (6 bases). V shed 3 bases and J shed 8 bases, with 7 bases lying between them. The CDR3 covers 12 residues. Germline CDR1 and CDR2: SGHAT and FQNNGV. The CDR3 DNA follows: TGTGCCAGCAGCTTCCGGGAGGGGGAGCTGTTTTTT. As protein: CASSFREGELFF.

The V gene is TRBV19, the J gene TRBJ2-7, with TRBD2 matching 8 bases. CDR1 and CDR2 (germline): LNHDA, SQIVND (reference sequence). This CDR3 is 13 amino acids long. V shed 4 bases, J shed 6 bases, and the junction held 5 bases outside the gene matches. The CDR3 sequence is CASSTPGGAEQYF. The CDR3 bases are TGTGCCAGTAGTACCCCGGGGGGGGCCGAGCAGTACTTC.